The clone carrying this T cell receptor (beta chain) was counted between two and nine times. These data belong to a study of blood T cell repertoires in COVID-19. Study context: Spain, Italy and the United States supplied samples that represented acute and convalescent COVID-19.

Seattle's enrolled individuals joined amid active infection and were then monitored longitudinally. In the authors' methods: Researchers report that nucleated cell counts were estimated from reference gene primer amplification. Method: immunoSEQ multiplex PCR; TCRdb's copy keeps in-frame clones and lacks some. From that table come the V and J calls and clone size; the DNA was used to work out D and trimming. Seen here are some 200,000 clones, approximately 78% observed once, and the top ten hold less than 6%. CDR1 is KGHDR, CDR2 SFDVKD, per germline. The CDR3 covers 14 residues. Losses at the gene ends were 12 bases for V and 4 bases for J; bases not matched to a gene: 7.

The sequenced sample was peripheral blood. The chain joins TRBV24-1 to TRBJ2-1, with 11 positions matching TRBD1. The origin of this receptor is a woman between 70 and 85 years old with COVID-19, enrolled during active disease. The CDR3 sequence: CAVGTGGLYNEQFF. In nucleotides, the CDR3 is TGTGCCGTTGGGACAGGGGGACTATACAATGAGCAGTTCTTC.